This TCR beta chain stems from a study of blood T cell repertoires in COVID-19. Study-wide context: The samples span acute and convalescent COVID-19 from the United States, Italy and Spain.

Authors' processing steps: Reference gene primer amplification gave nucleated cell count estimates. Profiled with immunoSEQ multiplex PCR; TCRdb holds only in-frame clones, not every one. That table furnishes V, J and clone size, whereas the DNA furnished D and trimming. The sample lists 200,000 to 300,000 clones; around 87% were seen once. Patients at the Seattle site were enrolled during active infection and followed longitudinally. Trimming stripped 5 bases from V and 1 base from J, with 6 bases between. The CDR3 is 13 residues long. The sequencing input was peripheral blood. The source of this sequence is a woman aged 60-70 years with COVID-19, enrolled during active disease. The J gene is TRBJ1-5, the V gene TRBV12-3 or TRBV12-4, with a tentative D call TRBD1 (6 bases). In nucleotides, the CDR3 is TGTGCCAGCAGTGACAGGAGCAATCAGCCCCAGCATTTT. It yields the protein CASSDRSNQPQHF.